Listed here is a single TCR beta chain. Antigen specificity is unknown. MiXCR, applied by TCRdb to the reads, yields one record per CDR3 protein. The sample lists fewer than 900,000 distinct CDR3 sequences, 25% to 30% occurring once. The data belong to a study of T cell repertoires in cytomegalovirus infection. This clonotype was sampled from a human donor in good health (CMV status not recorded). Some clones in this sample may be carry-over from other donors' samples. The sequenced sample was cultured CD8+ T cells from PBMCs, obtained from culture after CMV antigen stimulation.

The CDR3 sequence is CASSGGAGTDTQYF. CDR3 DNA sequence: TGTGCCAGCAGTGGGGGGGCGGGCACAGATACGCAGTATTTT. The chain links TRBV9 to TRBJ2-3; maybe TRBD2 (7 bases). V dropped 5 bases and J dropped 1 base, with 11 bases sitting between them. Looked up from germline, CDR1 is SGDLS and CDR2 is YYNGEE. The CDR3 is 14 residues long.